This T cell receptor beta chain is from a study of beta chain features in type 1 diabetes (dated by TCRdb to the late 2010s). As for the study more broadly: Mean age, gender distribution, total cell number and subset yield did not differ between patients and healthy donors. A total of 100 million to 110 million sorted cells were examined across all samples, and a strong correlation was observed between cell number per subset and RNA yield. The study compared TCRB repertoires of sorted circulating CD4+ T cell subsets between recently diagnosed type 1 diabetes patients and matched healthy donors. Regulatory and stem cell-like memory subsets were obtained from only 8 patients and about 8 healthy donors, while naive and central memory subsets were obtained from all 30 or so donors. Paper-wide results and their limitations: Shorter templates might have been favored by PCR, but patient and control samples were amplified and corrected together, so both groups would have been affected equally by any skew. Because the HLA sub-analyses included only small numbers of individuals, any influence of HLA type on TCRB rearrangement was left unresolved. Naive, central memory and regulatory TCRB repertoires appeared more similar among patients than among healthy donors. Patients with type 1 diabetes made fewer insertions and deleted more nucleotides at VDJ recombination sites, implying thymic rearrangement abnormalities. Because cDNA rather than genomic DNA was sequenced, highly expressing activated cells could have been over-represented, although no difference in activation and CD3 levels was found between groups. Type 1 diabetes patients showed a moderate but significant shortening of TCRB CDR3 length in all four CD4+ subsets.

From each donor, a single peripheral blood sample of 95 to 150 mL on average was drawn into heparinised tubes. A BD FACSAria II was used to sort naive, central memory, regulatory and stem cell-like memory CD4+ T cells with a panel that included CD45RO, CCR7, CD25, CD127, CD95 and CD27. Every sorted population had a purity above 98%. PBMCs were separated immediately by Lymphoprep density gradient centrifugation and were stained directly, without being cultured. So that batch effects would be minimized, each experiment stained and sorted samples in pairs, pairing one healthy donor with one patient. Notes on this clone: The antigen this receptor binds is unknown. There are no base qualities to consult, and no much larger clone falls within one base.

According to the germline V gene, CDR1 reads ENHRY and CDR2 reads SYGVKD. There are 14 amino acids in the CDR3, from cysteine to phenylalanine inclusive. Only the CDR3 DNA is retained, 42 bases long and in frame from the first base. Trimming accounts for 6 bases at V and 5 bases at J, while the number of junction bases matched to no gene is 4. The entire amount of isolated RNA was reverse transcribed using the High Capacity cDNA Reverse Transcription Kit, so the sequenced TCRB transcripts were expressed ones. Deep immunoSEQ sequencing was applied to naive, central memory and regulatory T cell samples, giving an average of roughly 3.3 million total reads per sample. Sorted cells were lysed in RLT buffer, and RNA was extracted using DNase-treated RNeasy Micro or Mini kits according to cell number. To prevent cross-contamination, each cell subset was processed individually, whereas patient and healthy donor samples were processed jointly. TCRB sequences were amplified from cDNA with the immunoSEQ multiplex PCR, producing 87-bp fragments spanning the CDR3 region. Sequencing of the amplicons was done on the Illumina HiSeq platform. From the authors' description of their analysis: PCR bias was corrected computationally using synthetic template baselines, and reads within Hamming distance 2 were collapsed, with unmergeable singletons discarded. Reads were aligned against IMGT to assign V, D and J genes, CDR3 length and insertions or deletions at six rearrangement sites. Within each subset, clonotype counts were normalized to the number of sorted cells before true diversity and Gini coefficients were calculated with the tcR R package. The overlap coefficient, calculated on TCRB nucleotide sequences, was used to quantify repertoire sharing. Out-of-frame TCRB sequences from naive cells were analyzed as a proxy for the pre-selection repertoire. Not all clones reach the TCRdb copy of this immuneACCESS table, which keeps in-frame sequences only. Checked studies attribute under half of the gap to unresolved V genes and leave the rest unexplained. That table gives V, J and clone size, and the DNA gave D and trimming. This sample lists fewer than 350,000 clones; 15% to 20% were detected once. The ten largest make up approximately 0.043% of the sample.

The source is a woman between 18 and 30 years old in good health. The material sequenced was naive CD4+ T cells from blood. The cell subset or site label of this sample denotes: true naive CD4+ T cells. The receptor chain draws on TRBV10-3 and TRBJ2-7, with 13 central nucleotides matching TRBD2. At the DNA level, the sequence is TGTGCCATCAGACCGGGACTAGCGGGGAACGAGCAGTACTTC. It translates as CAIRPGLAGNEQYF.